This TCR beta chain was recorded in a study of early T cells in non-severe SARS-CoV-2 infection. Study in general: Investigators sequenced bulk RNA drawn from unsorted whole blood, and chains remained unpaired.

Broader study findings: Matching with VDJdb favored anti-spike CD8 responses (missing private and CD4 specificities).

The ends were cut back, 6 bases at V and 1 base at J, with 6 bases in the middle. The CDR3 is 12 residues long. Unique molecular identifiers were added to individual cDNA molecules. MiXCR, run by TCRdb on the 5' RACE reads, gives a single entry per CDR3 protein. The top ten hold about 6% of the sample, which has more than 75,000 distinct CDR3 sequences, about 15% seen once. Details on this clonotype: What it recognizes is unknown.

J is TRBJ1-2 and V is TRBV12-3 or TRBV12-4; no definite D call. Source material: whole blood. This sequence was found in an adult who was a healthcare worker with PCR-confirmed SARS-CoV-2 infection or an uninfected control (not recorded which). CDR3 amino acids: CASSDDNYGYTF. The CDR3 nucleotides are TGTGCCAGCAGCGACGATAACTATGGCTACACCTTC.